What follows are 22 T cell receptor beta chains derived from one specimen sequenced in a study of T cell repertoires in cytomegalovirus infection. TCRdb passed the reads through MiXCR, listing each CDR3 protein once. Of approximately 730,000 distinct CDR3 sequences in the sample, about 28% were seen once. No antigen has been assigned to these receptors. The specimen comprised cultured CD8+ T cells from PBMCs, sampled from culture after CMV antigen stimulation. These receptors came from a human donor in good health (CMV status not recorded). Some clones in this sample may be carry-over from other donors' samples.

This clonotype has just a few counts. The CDR3 DNA sequence: TGTGCCAGCAGCCAAGATCGAACAGGGGGGAGCGACAATGAGCAGTTCTTC. Its translation: CASSQDRTGGSDNEQFF. This chain links TRBV6-5 with TRBJ2-1; 8 nucleotides agree with TRBD1. V gave up 6 bases and J gave up 5 bases; unmatched junction bases: 15. CDR1 MNHEY and CDR2 SVGAGI come from the germline V gene. The CDR3 has 17 amino acids.

This clonotype was seen a handful of times. A much more abundant neighbour one base away suggests this may be a read error. V and J are TRBV2 and TRBJ2-3; possible D gene TRBD1, 5 bases. The CDR3 covers 11 residues. V was pared by 7 bases and J by 6 bases, with 8 bases between. The germline CDR1 and CDR2 sequences are SNHLY and FYNNEI. The CDR3 region has the DNA TGTGCCAGCAACCCAGGGGATACGCAGTATTTT. Residues: CASNPGDTQYF.

The chain recombines TRBV27 with TRBJ1-1; tentatively, D is TRBD1 (5 bases). The CDR3 totals 13 residues. Trimming cost V 2 bases and J 6 bases, with 10 bases left between them. CDR1 MNHEY and CDR2 SMNVEV come from the germline V gene (reference sequence). The CDR3 region has the DNA TGTGCCAGCAGTTTAGGGGGGATCGCTGAAGCTTTCTTT. The encoded protein is CASSLGGIAEAFF.

This clonotype was found a few times. The V call is TRBV6-5, the J call TRBJ2-2, with 10 bases aligning to TRBD2. CDR1 and CDR2 from the germline V gene are MNHEY and SVGAGI. V lost 2 bases, J lost 4 bases, and 4 bases stayed unmatched. This CDR3 is 16 amino acids long. DNA of the CDR3: TGTGCCAGCAGTTACAAAAGCGGGGGGGCCACCGGGGAGCTGTTTTTT. Translated: CASSYKSGGATGELFF.

This clonotype has ten or more counts. This chain joins TRBV25-1 and TRBJ1-3; D not resolved. Germline V gene data show CDR1 as MGHDK and CDR2 as SYGVNS. CDR3 length: 16 amino acids. V was cut by 3 bases and J by 0 bases, with 12 bases left in between. CDR3 in amino acids: CASSDWLGGSGNTIYF. The CDR3 region has the DNA TGTGCCAGCAGTGATTGGTTGGGTGGCTCTGGAAACACCATATATTTT.

This clonotype has more than one count but fewer than ten. The chain uses TRBV6-1 and TRBJ2-2; 7 bases are shared with TRBD1. From germline, CDR1 is MNHNS and CDR2 SASEGT. V lost 6 bases, J lost 5 bases, and 12 bases stayed unmatched. CDR3 size: 16 residues. The CDR3: CASRARGQAFTGELFF. The CDR3 nucleotides are TGTGCCAGCAGGGCCCGAGGACAGGCCTTTACCGGGGAGCTGTTTTTT.

This clonotype was recorded many times. The chain combines TRBV7-3 with TRBJ1-2; no clear D gene. V was pared by 2 bases and J by 10 bases, with 11 bases between. This CDR3 region has 12 residues. Germline lookup yields CDR1 SGHTA and CDR2 FQGTGA. The CDR3 here is CASSLSGPDYTF. The CDR3 DNA reads as TGTGCCAGCAGCTTATCTGGGCCCGACTACACCTTC.

The CDR3 region has the DNA TGTGCCAGCAGCGTACAGGGTCCTCTAACTCCGACCTATGGCTACACCTTC. This translates into CASSVQGPLTPTYGYTF. V and J are TRBV7-4 and TRBJ1-2, with D possibly matching TRBD1 (6 bases). Trimming left V 5 bases short and J 4 bases short, with 23 bases between. Germline V lookup: CDR1 SGHVT, CDR2 SQSDAQ. The CDR3 runs 17 residues.

The rearrangement links TRBV7-8 to TRBJ2-2, with a tentative D call TRBD2 (7 bases). The CDR3 is made up of 16 amino acids. Looked up from germline, CDR1 is SGHVS and CDR2 is FQNEAQ. V lost 3 bases and J lost 7, with 18 bases in between. CDR3 residues: CASSFQVGGQGGELFF. CDR3 sequence (DNA): TGTGCCAGCAGCTTTCAAGTCGGGGGGCAGGGCGGGGAGCTGTTTTTT.

This clonotype has only a few counts. The CDR3 is CASSLNSVNSPLHF. The CDR3 DNA reads TGTGCCAGCAGCTTAAATTCGGTTAATTCACCCCTCCACTTT. V is TRBV11-2 and J is TRBJ1-6; no firm D call. V was cut by 2 bases and J by 6 bases, with 8 bases left in between. The CDR3 spans 14 residues. Germline lookup yields CDR1 SGHAT and CDR2 FQNNGV.

A few counts support this clonotype. This chain links TRBV5-6 with TRBJ1-2; D is unclear. Germline values: CDR1 SGHDT, CDR2 YYEEEE. Trimming took 4 bases from V and 7 from J, leaving 20 bases between them. CDR3 length: 15 residues. CDR3 sequence: CASSPSRRRIGGYTF. CDR3 sequence (DNA): TGTGCCAGCAGCCCCTCAAGGCGTCGGATAGGTGGCTACACCTTC.

This clonotype was seen a few times. This chain links TRBV7-6 with TRBJ1-5; perhaps TRBD1 as D (5 bases). The CDR3 contains 17 residues. Trimming stripped 5 bases from V and 0 bases from J, with 17 bases between. Germline loops: CDR1 SGHVS, CDR2 FNYEAQ. CDR3 residues: CASSNPRDGHSNQPQHF. The CDR3 coding sequence is TGTGCCAGCAGCAACCCCCGGGACGGTCATAGCAATCAGCCCCAGCATTTT.

This chain links TRBV15 with TRBJ2-3; 9 nucleotides agree with TRBD1. J was trimmed by 5 bases and V by 0 bases; bases with no gene match: 9. The germline CDR1 and CDR2 sequences are LNHNV and YYDKDF (reference sequence). The CDR3 loop spans 17 amino acids. Written as DNA, the CDR3 is TGTGCCACCAGCAGAGAACAGGGGGCGTATTGGGTAGATACGCAGTATTTT. As protein: CATSREQGAYWVDTQYF.

This clonotype has just a few counts. The chain carries TRBV6-1 and TRBJ2-6; D is perhaps TRBD1 (6 bases). Trimming shortened V by 2 bases and J by 0 bases, and 17 bases separated the two germline ends. In germline, CDR1 is MNHNS, CDR2 SASEGT. CDR3 length equals 19 residues. Here the CDR3 reads CASSEQYGTWSSGANVLTF. DNA of the CDR3: TGTGCCAGCAGTGAACAGTACGGGACATGGAGCTCTGGGGCCAACGTCCTGACTTTC.

The sample holds a few counts of this clonotype. The J gene is TRBJ1-6, the V gene TRBV14; TRBD1 might be the D (6 bases). The CDR3 runs 13 residues. Germline CDR1 and CDR2: SGHDN and FVKESK. Trimming took 3 bases from V and 9 from J, leaving 9 bases between them. CDR3 DNA sequence: TGTGCCAGCAGCCATGGGGGCTTTTCACCCCTCCACTTT. Translated, it gives CASSHGGFSPLHF. Full variable domain (remainder filled in from reference TRBV14 and TRBJ1-6): EAGVTQFPSHSVIEKGQTVTLRCDPISGHDNLYWYRRVMGKEIKFLLHFVKESKQDESGMPNNRFLAERTGGTYSTLKVQPAELEDSGVYFCASSHGGFSPLHFGNGTRLTVT.

The gene calls are TRBV7-9 and TRBJ2-1, with TRBD2 identical over 15 bases. CDR1 and CDR2 from the germline V gene are SEHNR and FQNEAQ (reference sequence). The CDR3 sequence is 15 residues long. J was trimmed by 10 bases and V by 4 bases; bases with no gene match: 5. The DNA for the CDR3 is TGTGCCAGCAGCTCCACCGGGACTAGCGGGGGGGAGCAGTTCTTC. It is translated as CASSSTGTSGGEQFF.

J is TRBJ2-3 and V is TRBV2; 10 nucleotides match TRBD2. The V segment lost 8 bases and the J segment 2 bases; nucleotides outside the gene matches: 4. The length of the CDR3 is 14 residues. Germline CDR1 SNHLY, CDR2 FYNNEI. The DNA for the CDR3 is TGTGCCAGCCAAGCGGGGGGGTTCACAGATACGCAGTATTTT. The encoded protein is CASQAGGFTDTQYF.

This clonotype was detected only a few times. The chain has TRBV12-3 or TRBV12-4 and TRBJ2-2, with D tentatively TRBD2 (5 bases). The V gene lost 4 bases and the J gene lost 6 bases, with 6 bases spanning the gap. This CDR3 region has 12 residues. The CDR3 reads CASSSAAGELFF. CDR3 bases: TGTGCCAGCAGTTCAGCGGCCGGGGAGCTGTTTTTT.

The chain is built from TRBV6-1 and TRBJ2-3; D remains ambiguous. Trimming took off 2 bases at V and 0 bases at J, with 12 bases between the two ends. This CDR3 region has 16 residues. In germline, CDR1 is MNHNS, CDR2 SASEGT. DNA of the CDR3: TGTGCCAGCAGTGAATTGGGCTTTACCAGCACAGATACGCAGTATTTT. It specifies CASSELGFTSTDTQYF.

The rearrangement links TRBV6-5 to TRBJ1-1, with unresolved D. The germline V and J ends were trimmed by 2 bases and 5 bases, with 15 bases remaining between them. The V gene's germline CDR1 is MNHEY and CDR2 SVGAGI. This CDR3 is built from 15 residues. CDR3 nucleotides: TGTGCCAGCAGTTACGTGTTTGGCCGGGAGACTGAAGCTTTCTTT. The encoded protein is CASSYVFGRETEAFF.

The chain combines TRBV2 with TRBJ2-1; D is ambiguous. V was cut by 9 bases and J by 2 bases, with 11 bases left in between. CDR1 is SNHLY and CDR2 is FYNNEI in the germline V gene. The CDR3 has 13 residues. CDR3 amino acids: CARLDGTYNEQFF. Written as DNA, the CDR3 is TGTGCCAGATTGGACGGAACCTACAATGAGCAGTTCTTC.

For the CDR3, the DNA is TGTGCCAGCAGTTATCCGCTGGGTCTCAGGTTCACCGGGGAGCTGTTTTTT. Residues: CASSYPLGLRFTGELFF. The chain links TRBV6-2 or TRBV6-3 to TRBJ2-2; D is undetermined. Trimming shortened V by 3 bases and J by 4 bases, and 18 bases separated the two germline ends. The germline V gene has CDR1 MNHEY and CDR2 SVGEGT. The CDR3 sequence is 17 residues long.